Below are 26 T cell receptor beta chains sequenced from a single sample in a study of regulatory dendritic cells for organ transplantation. Sequencing was performed with immunoSEQ multiplex PCR; in TCRdb, only in-frame clones are kept and a portion is missing. The table includes about 12,000 clones, approximately 79% detected once. Their antigens remain unidentified. CFSE-labeled sorted T cells met regulatory or mature dendritic cells for four to five days. Sequences were obtained from naive CD8+ T cells from blood cultured with regulatory dendritic cells. Stated subset: CD45RA+ naive T cells. The receptors stem from a human donor in good health.

The chain has TRBV5-6 and TRBJ2-1, with D hard to call. V lost 4 bases to trimming and J lost 0 bases, with 8 bases between them. Per germline, CDR1 SGHDT and CDR2 YYEEEE. CDR3 length: 14 residues. The CDR3 region is CASSDIASYNEQFF. CDR3 DNA: TGTGCCAGCAGCGATATAGCCTCCTACAATGAGCAGTTCTTC.

In DNA form, the CDR3 reads TGTGCCAGCAGTTTACCCGGGACTGTCCCTGACAATGAGCAGTTCTTC. Encoded protein: CASSLPGTVPDNEQFF. V gene TRBV27 combines with J gene TRBJ2-1, with D perhaps TRBD2 (6 bases). V was clipped by 2 bases and J by 5 bases, with 16 bases between them. CDR1 and CDR2 (germline): MNHEY, SMNVEV (reference sequence). The CDR3 contains 16 residues.

The rearrangement uses TRBV10-1 and TRBJ2-1; perhaps TRBD2 as D (6 bases). Trimming shortened V by 6 bases and J by 8 bases, and 14 bases separated the two germline ends. Germline CDR1 is WNHNN and CDR2 is SYGVQD (reference sequence). The CDR3 extends over 13 amino acids. In DNA form, the CDR3 reads TGCGCCAGCAGCCGACTAGTATGGGATGAGCAGTTCTTC. This sequence encodes CASSRLVWDEQFF.

The rearrangement links TRBV2 to TRBJ2-3, with 11 bases identical to TRBD2. Looked up from germline, CDR1 is SNHLY and CDR2 is FYNNEI. The J segment lost 6 bases and the V segment lost 1 base, leaving 3 bases of the junction unmatched. The CDR3 runs to 15 residues. The CDR3 bases are TGTGCCAGCAGTGAAGTAGCGGGGGGGCGGGATACGCAGTATTTT. Its protein is CASSEVAGGRDTQYF.

This chain uses TRBV2 with TRBJ2-3; 15 bases are a match to TRBD2. This CDR3 spans 18 amino acids. CDR1 and CDR2 (germline): SNHLY, FYNNEI. After removal of 7 bases from V and 4 bases from J, the junction contained 12 bases not matched to a gene. CDR3 in amino acids: CASIGLAGGPGGADTQYF. The CDR3 DNA reads TGTGCCAGCATTGGACTAGCGGGGGGGCCAGGGGGCGCAGATACGCAGTATTTT.

The rearrangement joins TRBV7-2 to TRBJ2-1; TRBD2 agrees at 13 bases. V shed 3 bases, J shed 8 bases, and the junction held 16 bases outside the gene matches. This CDR3 region has 19 residues. The germline CDR1 and CDR2 sequences are SGHTA and FQGNSA. The CDR3 coding sequence is TGTGCCAGCAGCTTCGGACTAGCGGGGGCCGGGGTTGGGTTCGATGAGCAGTTCTTC. It yields the protein CASSFGLAGAGVGFDEQFF.

V and J are TRBV13 and TRBJ2-7; no clear D gene. Trimming shortened V by 3 bases and J by 1 base, and 10 bases separated the two germline ends. This CDR3 contains 14 residues. The germline V gene encodes CDR1 PRHDT and CDR2 FYEKMQ (reference sequence). CDR3 sequence: CASSFSLFSYEQYF. In nucleotides, the CDR3 is TGTGCCAGCAGCTTTTCCCTTTTTTCCTACGAGCAGTACTTC.

This chain uses TRBV6-6 with TRBJ2-2, with 9 bases identical to TRBD2. This CDR3 is 15 amino acids long. V dropped 0 bases and J dropped 4; count of bases not matched to a gene: 0. CDR1 and CDR2 (germline): MNHNY, SVGAGI (reference sequence). CDR3: CASSYSGLATGELFF. The CDR3, as DNA: TGTGCCAGCAGTTACTCGGGACTAGCCACCGGGGAGCTGTTTTTT.

This chain connects TRBV4-1 to TRBJ2-5; 10 bases fit TRBD2. Germline lookup yields CDR1 MGHRA and CDR2 YSYEKL. There are 16 residues in the CDR3. J lost 0 bases, V lost 1 base, and 2 bases had no gene match. CDR3: CASSQVLAGDQETQYF. The CDR3 region has the DNA TGCGCCAGCAGCCAAGTCCTAGCGGGGGACCAAGAGACCCAGTACTTC.

The rearrangement uses TRBV19 and TRBJ2-1; D call uncertain. Germline-derived CDR1 and CDR2 are LNHDA and SQIVND (reference sequence). V was shortened by 0 bases and J by 5 bases, with 11 bases between the two germline ends. CDR3 length equals 15 residues. CDR3 nucleotides: TGTGCCAGTAGTATAGAGCCAGAATACAACAATGAGCAGTTCTTC. It codes for CASSIEPEYNNEQFF.

This clone was picked up a small number of times. This chain connects TRBV9 to TRBJ1-1, with 7 bases lining up with TRBD1. The germline V gene has CDR1 SGDLS and CDR2 YYNGEE. The V and J ends lost 4 bases and 0 bases, in that order; junction bases with no gene match: 6. The CDR3 is made up of 15 amino acids. The CDR3 loop reads CASSLTGAMNTEAFF. The CDR3 DNA reads as TGTGCCAGCAGCCTCACAGGGGCAATGAACACTGAAGCTTTCTTT.

The chain links TRBV29-1 to TRBJ2-1, with a possible D match to TRBD1 (6 bases). This CDR3 comprises 12 residues. Trimming took 7 bases from V and 10 from J, leaving 17 bases between them. Germline lookup yields CDR1 SQVTM and CDR2 ANQGSEA. CDR3 in DNA: TGCAGCGCCATATGGACAGTTAGGGAGCAGTTCTTC. Its protein is CSAIWTVREQFF.

The rearrangement joins TRBV7-6 to TRBJ1-3; D gene ambiguous. The germline V gene encodes CDR1 SGHVS and CDR2 FNYEAQ. Trimming left V 4 bases short and J 0 bases short, with 13 bases between. The CDR3 has 16 amino acids. CDR3 sequence reads: CASSSSLGASGNTIYF. In DNA, the CDR3 is TGTGCCAGCAGCTCGTCACTGGGAGCCTCTGGAAACACCATATATTTT. The full variable domain, its missing parts supplied by reference TRBV7-6 and TRBJ1-3, is GAGVSQSPRYKVTKRGQDVALRCDPISGHVSLYWYRQALGQGPEFLTYFNYEAQQDKSGLPNDRFSAERPEGSISTLTIQRTEQRDSAMYRCASSSSLGASGNTIYFGEGSWLTVV.

In this sample, this clone turned up a few times. The rearrangement joins TRBV4-1 to TRBJ1-3; no firm D call. Trimming cost V 0 bases and J 2 bases, with 11 bases left between them. Germline CDR1 reads MGHRA; CDR2 reads YSYEKL. The CDR3 consists of 16 residues. CDR3 nucleotide sequence: TGCGCCAGCAGCCAAGAGCGGCCCGTCCCTGGAAACACCATATATTTT. Translation gives CASSQERPVPGNTIYF.

V and J are TRBV6-6 and TRBJ2-7, with TRBD2 matching 9 bases. Per germline, CDR1 MNHNY and CDR2 SVGAGI (reference sequence). With 8 bases clipped from V and 1 base from J, the junction kept 9 bases outside the gene matches. The CDR3 contains 15 residues. CDR3 loop: CASRLGAGGSYEQYF. CDR3 nucleotides: TGTGCCAGCCGGTTAGGAGCGGGGGGTTCCTACGAGCAGTACTTC.

The chain is built from TRBV5-6 and TRBJ2-3, with 8 bases identical to TRBD2. Germline CDR1 and CDR2: SGHDT and YYEEEE. The CDR3 is 17 residues long. With 4 bases clipped from V and 3 bases from J, the junction kept 13 bases outside the gene matches. The CDR3 reads CASSRYGGGMLTDTQYF. The DNA for the CDR3 is TGTGCCAGCAGCCGATATGGCGGGGGGATGTTAACAGATACGCAGTATTTT.

This clone has just one count. This rearrangement joins TRBV19 to TRBJ1-2, with TRBD1 matching over 7 bases. The J segment lost 3 bases and the V segment lost 3 bases, leaving 7 bases of the junction unmatched. The CDR3 is 15 amino acids. CDR1 and CDR2 from the germline V gene are LNHDA and SQIVND (reference sequence). CDR3 coding DNA: TGTGCCAGTAGTATCGACAGGGAATACGACTATGGCTACACCTTC. Translating it yields CASSIDREYDYGYTF. The complete variable domain, with remaining parts taken from reference TRBV19 and TRBJ1-2, reads DGGITQSPKYLFRKEGQNVTLSCEQNLNHDAMYWYRQDPGQGLRLIYYSQIVNDFQKGDIAEGYSVSREKKESFPLTVTSAQKNPTAFYLCASSIDREYDYGYTFGSGTRLTVV.

This chain connects TRBV29-1 to TRBJ2-1, with TRBD2 matching over 7 bases. The germline V gene encodes CDR1 SQVTM and CDR2 ANQGSEA. The CDR3 is made up of 15 amino acids. V lost 0 bases and J lost 6; bases outside the gene matches: 8. The CDR3 reads CSVEDLGGEGNEQFF. In DNA form, the CDR3 reads TGCAGCGTTGAAGATTTGGGAGGGGAAGGCAATGAGCAGTTCTTC.

The table lists this clone with a count of one. This sequence joins TRBV11-3 and TRBJ2-3, with a tentative D call TRBD2 (6 bases). The CDR3 contains 15 residues. Between the trimmed V and J ends, which lost 5 bases and 3 bases, there was a span of 15 bases. Per germline, CDR1 SGHNT and CDR2 YENEEA. CDR3 sequence: CASSPRRGATDTQYF. The CDR3 nucleotides are TGTGCCAGCAGCCCAAGGAGGGGCGCGACAGATACGCAGTATTTT.

V gene TRBV7-9 combines with J gene TRBJ2-2; 10 bases match TRBD2. The CDR3 totals 14 residues. In germline, CDR1 is SEHNR, CDR2 FQNEAQ (reference sequence). J lost 5 bases, V lost 10 bases, and 7 bases had no gene match. CDR3 protein: CATERGGRTGELFF. The CDR3 nucleotides read TGTGCCACGGAGCGGGGGGGCCGGACCGGGGAGCTGTTTTTT.

The genes are TRBV6-1 and TRBJ1-3; D unclear. With 4 bases removed from V and 6 bases from J, the gap between germline ends came to 13 bases. Germline V CDR1 and CDR2: MNHNS, SASEGT. The CDR3 has 14 residues. CDR3 sequence (DNA): TGTGCCAGCAGTGCCTGGAGGCTCGAAAACACCATATATTTT. It yields the protein CASSAWRLENTIYF.

V and J are TRBV19 and TRBJ1-1; D is perhaps TRBD1 (6 bases). The ends were cut back, 4 bases at V and 8 bases at J, with 8 bases in the middle. This CDR3 is 11 amino acids long. Germline V lookup: CDR1 LNHDA, CDR2 SQIVND (reference sequence). The CDR3 coding sequence is TGTGCCAGTAGTAAGGGGACAGAAGCTTTCTTT. Translated: CASSKGTEAFF.

The chain carries TRBV27 and TRBJ1-2; TRBD1 matches 7 bases. This CDR3 is 13 amino acids long. The V and J ends lost 2 bases and 8 bases, in that order; junction bases with no gene match: 5. CDR1 is MNHEY and CDR2 is SMNVEV in the germline V gene (reference sequence). The CDR3 loop reads CASSLLQGSGYTF. The CDR3 DNA follows: TGTGCCAGCAGTTTACTACAGGGGAGCGGCTACACCTTC.

J is TRBJ2-2 and V is TRBV7-8; 10 bases line up with TRBD2. CDR3 size: 16 residues. J gave up 1 base and V 2 bases, and 1 base lay outside the gene matches. Per germline, CDR1 SGHVS and CDR2 FQNEAQ. Here the CDR3 reads CASSLIAGGNTGELFF. CDR3 in DNA: TGTGCCAGCAGCTTAATAGCGGGGGGGAACACCGGGGAGCTGTTTTTT.

The rearrangement joins TRBV5-1 to TRBJ2-7; D ambiguous. V lost 4 bases, J lost 2 bases, and 13 bases lay in between. The germline V gene has CDR1 SGHRS and CDR2 YFSETQ. The CDR3 spans 14 residues. The CDR3 protein is CASSPLDNPYEQYF. As DNA, the CDR3 is TGCGCCAGCAGCCCCCTCGACAACCCCTACGAGCAGTACTTC.

The J gene is TRBJ1-5, the V gene TRBV7-8, with D possibly matching TRBD1 (6 bases). Per germline, CDR1 SGHVS and CDR2 FQNEAQ. The CDR3 is 17 residues long. With 1 base removed from V and 0 bases from J, the gap between germline ends came to 13 bases. CDR3 in DNA: TGTGCCAGCAGCTTAGAGGGGACACCACATAGCAATCAGCCCCAGCATTTT. It encodes CASSLEGTPHSNQPQHF.